This T cell receptor beta chain was sequenced for a study of cytomegalovirus exposure and HLA in healthy donors (dated by TCRdb to 2015 to 2018). Concerning the study at large: The 500 to 800 repertoires of the first cohort and the roughly 110 validation repertoires were produced on the same platform, according to a later analysis. To predict cytomegalovirus infection status, the study brought together high-throughput TCR immunosequencing, statistical association of individual TCRs with disease status, and machine learning. In addition to the first cohort of around 670 subjects, a separate validation cohort of approximately 110 different subjects was used. The study was designed to test whether signatures of past pathogen exposure could be identified by cataloging public T cell receptors.

General findings and caveats noted by the study authors: In both the original and validation cohorts, the classifier was reported to diagnose cytomegalovirus status with high specificity and sensitivity. A few of the identified cytomegalovirus-associated TCR beta chains were confirmed in vitro to be specific for cytomegalovirus antigens. A total of some 180 TCR beta chains were listed by the study as associated with cytomegalovirus. A later analysis lacked HLA typing for the validation cohort, so it scored co-occurrence in that cohort across all 120 repertoires. Across donors, most TCR sequences were observed very rarely, whereas some public TCRs were present in many individuals. Subsequent analysis determined that TCRs grouped into clusters in the first cohort also showed a tendency toward co-occurrence across the 90 to 150 validation repertoires, and about 94% of cluster scores exceeded 0. It was suggested by the authors that the approach could potentially be generalized to other disease states and immunological phenotypes.

The receptor library was made with the immunoSEQ multiplex PCR assay. Per the source publication's procedure: A statistical classification framework was built to diagnose cytomegalovirus status from the catalog of TCR beta chain sequences. The clones in this table, taken by TCRdb from immuneACCESS, are in-frame only. Not every clone is retained; where verified, under half of the shortfall comes from an unresolved V gene, and the cause of the rest is unknown. V, J and clone size reflect that table, while D and trimming were determined from the DNA. This sample holds about 150,000 clones; 88% were observed only once. The ten largest clonotypes hold roughly 3% of the sample. Separate from the approximately 700-subject first cohort, the validation cohort of over 90 subjects was the group to which the donors belonged. From the germline V gene, CDR1 is MDHEN and CDR2 is SYDVKM. Including cysteine and phenylalanine, the CDR3 has 16 amino acids. Here the CDR3 DNA is all that survives: 48 bases in frame from base 1. Trimming removed 5 bases from V and 2 bases from J, leaving 18 bases between the germline ends.

Comments on this clone: The target of this receptor is not known. No much larger clonotype is one base removed from it; base qualities were not supplied.

The sequencing sample was made of PBMCs. The receptor chain draws on TRBV28 and TRBJ1-2; the D segment could be TRBD1, given 6 matching bases. The sequence was collected from a young man in good health and CMV-seronegative. The CDR3 region: CASSKVHQGPNYGYTF. At the DNA level, the sequence is TGTGCCAGCAGTAAAGTTCACCAGGGGCCCAACTATGGCTACACCTTC.